This TCR beta chain derives from a study of blood T cells in healthy people across ages. The V gene end was trimmed by 0 bases and the J gene end by 2 bases; junction bases not matched to a gene: 4. The germline V gene encodes CDR1 SNHLY and CDR2 FYNNEI. This CDR3 contains 17 residues. Then a second PCR, running about 6 to 12 cycles, was carried out with a sample-barcoded 5' primer and a J-beta primer mix. TCRdb ran MiXCR on the 5' RACE reads and lists one entry per CDR3 protein. The sample contains roughly 900,000 distinct CDR3 sequences, more than 25% of which appear only once. The TCR comes from an elderly woman in good health. What was sequenced was blood. The chain couples TRBV2 to TRBJ1-2; TRBD1 aligns across 12 bases. This CDR3 reads CASSEAGGQGANYGYTF. The CDR3 DNA sequence: TGTGCCAGCAGTGAAGCGGGGGGACAGGGGGCGAACTATGGCTACACCTTC.